A single sample gave rise to the 20 T cell receptor beta chains below, sequenced in a study of T cell repertoires in cytomegalovirus infection. TCRdb re-called the reads with MiXCR, one entry per CDR3 protein. The repertoire holds about 260,000 distinct CDR3 sequences, roughly 13% seen once, with 7.5% to 10% in the top ten. The sample taken for sequencing was PBMCs. These receptors came from a human donor in good health (CMV status not recorded). Some clones in this sample may be carry-over from other donors' samples.

The chain couples TRBV18 to TRBJ1-5, with D possibly being TRBD1 (6 bases). This CDR3 has 14 amino acids. Germline V gives CDR1 KGHSH, CDR2 LQKENI. V was clipped by 2 bases and J by 5 bases, with 10 bases between them. The CDR3 loop is CASSPGAGDQPQHF. The CDR3 nucleotides are TGTGCCAGCTCACCAGGGGCAGGGGATCAGCCCCAGCATTTT.

This clonotype was counted many times. The chain carries TRBV5-4 and TRBJ2-5, with a tentative D call TRBD1 (7 bases). The length of the CDR3 is 15 residues. Trimming took 7 bases from V and 0 from J, leaving 16 bases between them. Germline values: CDR1 SGHNT, CDR2 YYREEE (reference sequence). The CDR3 sequence is CASAGGTANQETQYF. For the CDR3, the DNA is TGTGCCAGCGCCGGCGGGACAGCAAACCAAGAGACCCAGTACTTC.

The chain links TRBV12-3 or TRBV12-4 to TRBJ2-7, with a weak D call TRBD2 (5 bases). Trimming removed 2 bases from V and 2 bases from J, with 10 bases in between. The CDR3 runs 14 residues. The CDR3 DNA reads TGTGCCAGCAGTTTATCGGACGGGACCTACGAGCAGTACTTC. Translated, it gives CASSLSDGTYEQYF.

This clonotype was counted only a few times. This rearrangement joins TRBV5-1 to TRBJ2-1; no firm D call. CDR3 length: 14 residues. V lost 0 bases, J lost 2 bases, and 6 bases lay in between. The germline CDR1 and CDR2 sequences are SGHRS and YFSETQ. CDR3 protein: CASSLEVAYNEQFF. CDR3 bases: TGCGCCAGCAGCTTGGAAGTGGCCTACAATGAGCAGTTCTTC.

V usage is TRBV20-1 and J usage is TRBJ2-2; 8 positions agree with TRBD2. The CDR3 has 15 amino acids. Germline CDR1 and CDR2: DFQATT and SNEGSKA (reference sequence). With V trimmed by 0 bases and J by 5 bases, 5 bases remained unmatched. The CDR3 nucleotides are TGCAGTGCTAGAGATGCGAGCGGGAGTACCGGGGAGCTGTTTTTT. The encoded protein is CSARDASGSTGELFF.

There are a few counts of this clonotype. The rearrangement links TRBV5-1 to TRBJ2-1; 12 nucleotides line up with TRBD1. V was pared by 4 bases and J by 3 bases, with 11 bases of the junction left unmatched. Germline V gene sequence: CDR1 SGHRS, CDR2 YFSETQ. The CDR3 sequence is 18 residues long. The chain's CDR3 is CASSARDRGRGGYNEQFF. As DNA, the CDR3 is TGCGCCAGCAGCGCCCGGGACAGGGGGCGCGGTGGCTACAATGAGCAGTTCTTC.

This clonotype came up many times. One junction end disagrees with the germline gene, perhaps due to a read error. The chain combines TRBV7-2 with TRBJ2-7; 7 nucleotides line up with TRBD2. Germline CDR1 and CDR2: SGHTA and FQGNSA. The CDR3 is 13 amino acids. The CDR3 DNA sequence: TGTGCCAGCAGCCTTCCCTCCCCGGGACTATCCCTTTTC. Its translation: CASSLPSPGLSLF.

V gene TRBV5-1 combines with J gene TRBJ2-7; the match to TRBD2 covers 7 bases. The CDR3 length is 15 residues. V gave up 0 bases and J gave up 4 bases; unmatched junction bases: 7. The germline CDR1 and CDR2 sequences are SGHRS and YFSETQ. In DNA form, the CDR3 reads TGCGCCAGCAGCTTGGCCGAAGAGCGGGAATACGAGCAGTACTTC. Its protein product is CASSLAEEREYEQYF.

The V call is TRBV25-1, the J call TRBJ1-1, with D tentatively TRBD1 (5 bases). V shed 6 bases and J shed 3 bases, with 14 bases lying between them. CDR3 length equals 14 residues. CDR1 and CDR2 (germline): MGHDK, SYGVNS. The chain's CDR3 is CASRSRGTYTEAFF. In nucleotides, the CDR3 is TGTGCCAGCAGGTCTAGGGGAACTTACACTGAAGCTTTCTTT.

This clonotype was found many times. The J gene is TRBJ1-2, the V gene TRBV20-1, with D possibly matching TRBD1 (6 bases). The CDR3 loop spans 13 amino acids. The germline V and J ends were trimmed by 5 bases and 4 bases, with 14 bases remaining between them. The germline V gene has CDR1 DFQATT and CDR2 SNEGSKA (reference sequence). The CDR3, as DNA: TGCAGTGCTCGCCGGGACACAGGCTATGGCTACACCTTC. Its protein is CSARRDTGYGYTF.

This clonotype has a handful of counts. V is TRBV7-4 and J is TRBJ2-6, with TRBD2 identical over 7 bases. Germline CDR1 SGHVT, CDR2 SQSDAQ. With 6 bases clipped from V and 0 bases from J, the junction kept 11 bases outside the gene matches. The CDR3 has 18 amino acids. This chain's CDR3 is CASRRLSGHSSGANVLTF. In DNA form, the CDR3 reads TGTGCCAGCAGACGGCTTAGCGGGCATAGCTCTGGGGCCAACGTCCTGACTTTC.

This clonotype was counted many times. In DNA form, the CDR3 reads TGTGCCAGCAGCTCGACGGGGAAGGCTGAAGCTTTCTTT. Translation: CASSSTGKAEAFF. V gene TRBV7-9 combines with J gene TRBJ1-1; the D is unclear. CDR3 length: 13 amino acids. V was clipped by 4 bases and J by 6 bases, with 12 bases between them. The germline CDR1 and CDR2 sequences are SEHNR and FQNEAQ (reference sequence).

The chain recombines TRBV12-3 or TRBV12-4 with TRBJ2-7; D gene uncertain. This CDR3 spans 15 amino acids. V was trimmed by 4 bases and J by 0 bases, leaving 13 bases between them. CDR3 bases: TGTGCCAGCAGTTACATTTCCCCTAGCTCCTACGAGCAGTACTTC. Translation: CASSYISPSSYEQYF.

The sample holds many counts of this clonotype. The chain recombines TRBV6-2 or TRBV6-3 with TRBJ1-4; D gene uncertain. V was pared by 2 bases and J by 5 bases, with 15 bases between. Germline CDR1 is MNHEY and CDR2 is SVGEGT. CDR3 length: 16 residues. Here the CDR3 reads CASSYPYRAANEKLFF. As DNA, the CDR3 is TGTGCCAGCAGTTACCCGTACCGGGCCGCGAATGAAAAACTGTTTTTT.

This sequence joins TRBV2 and TRBJ1-4; D ambiguous. The CDR3 spans 11 residues. Germline V gene lookup returns CDR1 SNHLY and CDR2 FYNNEI. With 7 bases removed from V and 10 bases from J, the gap between germline ends came to 10 bases. The CDR3 reads CASKADGKLFF. Here the CDR3 DNA reads TGTGCCAGCAAAGCGGATGGAAAACTGTTTTTT.

This clonotype has a handful of counts. This sequence joins TRBV10-3 and TRBJ1-6; TRBD1 might be the D (5 bases). V was cut by 6 bases and J by 0 bases, with 9 bases left in between. The CDR3 runs to 15 residues. Germline assignment: CDR1 ENHRY and CDR2 SYGVKD. CDR3 amino acids: CAIRGGSSYNSPLHF. DNA for the CDR3: TGTGCCATCAGGGGGGGGAGCTCCTATAATTCACCCCTCCACTTT.

This clonotype was seen many times. The chain combines TRBV7-8 with TRBJ2-7, with D possibly matching TRBD2 (5 bases). The CDR3 consists of 15 residues. CDR1 is SGHVS, CDR2 FQNEAQ, per germline. V was pared by 5 bases and J by 3 bases, with 17 bases between. This CDR3 reads CASSISDGEHYEQYF. For the CDR3, the DNA is TGTGCCAGCAGCATTTCGGACGGGGAACACTACGAGCAGTACTTC.

This clonotype has ten or more counts. The genes are TRBV15 and TRBJ2-7; D call uncertain. Germline assignment: CDR1 LNHNV and CDR2 YYDKDF (reference sequence). The V end lost 0 bases, the J end lost 2 bases, and 8 bases lay between the germline ends. The CDR3 is 14 residues long. The CDR3 region is CATSRDLRPYEQYF. In DNA form, the CDR3 reads TGTGCCACCAGCAGAGATCTTAGACCCTACGAGCAGTACTTC.

Worth noting for this clonotype: A read error may explain this, as a much larger clone is one base away. The chain carries TRBV7-2 and TRBJ2-1; a weak D match, TRBD1 (5 bases). CDR1 SGHTA and CDR2 FQGNSA come from the germline V gene. The CDR3 is 15 residues long. DNA for the CDR3: TGTGCCAGCAGCTTAGACAGGTCCTCCTACAATGAGCAGTTATTC. Amino acids: CASSLDRSSYNEQLF.

This clonotype was found a few times. The chain uses TRBV29-1 and TRBJ1-4; D not certain. With 1 base removed from V and 4 bases from J, the gap between germline ends came to 7 bases. This CDR3 region has 13 residues. Germline V CDR1 and CDR2: SQVTM, ANQGSEA. Here the CDR3 DNA reads TGCAGCGTTGAAGGGCCCAATAATGAAAAACTGTTTTTT. Its translation is CSVEGPNNEKLFF.